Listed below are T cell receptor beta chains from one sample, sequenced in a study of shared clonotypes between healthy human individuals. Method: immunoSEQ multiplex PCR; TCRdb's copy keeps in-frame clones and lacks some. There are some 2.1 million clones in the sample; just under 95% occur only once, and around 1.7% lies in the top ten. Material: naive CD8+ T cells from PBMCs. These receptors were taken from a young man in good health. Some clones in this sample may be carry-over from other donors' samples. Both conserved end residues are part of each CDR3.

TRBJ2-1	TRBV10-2	CASSWTGPSDEQFF
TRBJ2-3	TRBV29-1	CSVIPGQLLHSTDTQYF
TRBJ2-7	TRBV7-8	CASSDRQGAYEQYF
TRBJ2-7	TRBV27	CASSFLGEQYF
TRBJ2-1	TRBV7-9	CASNRRLAGEYNEQFF
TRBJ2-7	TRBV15	CATSRGGTGTYEQYF
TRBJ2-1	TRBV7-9	CASTNEAGGFGNNEQFF
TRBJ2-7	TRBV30	CAWSAVQGANYEQYF
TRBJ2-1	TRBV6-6	CASGLPSSYNEQFF
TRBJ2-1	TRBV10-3	CAIRVPGGEQFF
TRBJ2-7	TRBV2	CASSEGFSSSYEQYF
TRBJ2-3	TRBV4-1	CASSLAPGDTQYF
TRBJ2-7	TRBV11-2	CASSLTGRGYEQYF
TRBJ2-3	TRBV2	CASEDTSYTDTQYF
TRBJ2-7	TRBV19	CASSRIEGKAYEQYF
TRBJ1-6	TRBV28	CASSLRDVYNSPLHF
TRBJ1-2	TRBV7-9	CASSLPAGRYGYTF
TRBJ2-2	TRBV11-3	CASSSRTGVTGELFF
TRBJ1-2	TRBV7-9	CASSLGNSHGYGYTF
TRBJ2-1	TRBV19	CASNKTPGSYNEQFF
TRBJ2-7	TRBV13	CASSLGRGQGSYEQYF
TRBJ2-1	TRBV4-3	CASSNGSGKGNEQFF
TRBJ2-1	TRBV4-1	CASSQDFGLAGSNEQFF
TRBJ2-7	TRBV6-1	CASSGRLAGAYEQYF
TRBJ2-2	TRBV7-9	CASTGLAGVEELFF
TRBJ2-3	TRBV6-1	CASRGGTRRDTQYF
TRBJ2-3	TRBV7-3	CASSLRQGADTQYF
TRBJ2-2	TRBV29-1	CSASRAAGELFF
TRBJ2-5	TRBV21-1	CASSPQGETQYF
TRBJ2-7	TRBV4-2	CASSHPGSGGNYEQYF
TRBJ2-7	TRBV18	CASSPGQGAPLWYEQYF
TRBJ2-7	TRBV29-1	CSVEVDYEQYF
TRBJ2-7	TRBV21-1	CASNTPRGQGTLVRIPYEQYF
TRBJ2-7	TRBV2	CASSDNPLSSGSKKVLHEQYF
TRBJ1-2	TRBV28	CASSMTGNYGYTF
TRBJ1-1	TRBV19	CASMRTGGSNEAFF
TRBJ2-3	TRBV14	CASSQELGDTQYF
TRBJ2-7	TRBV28	CASSPHPAGPYEQYF
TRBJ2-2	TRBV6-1	CASSEWMGEGTGELFF
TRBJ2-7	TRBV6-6	CASSYAGLAETYEQYF
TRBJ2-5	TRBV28	CASTSFGSGQGQETQYF
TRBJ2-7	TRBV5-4	CASSLWETYEQYF
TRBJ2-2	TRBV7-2	CASSLFSENTGELFF
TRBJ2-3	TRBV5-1	CASSLVGDPTDTQYF
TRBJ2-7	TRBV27	CASSLSDSYEQYF
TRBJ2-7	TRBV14	CASSQDSYRSYEQYF
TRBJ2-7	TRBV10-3	CAISEQAAYEQYF
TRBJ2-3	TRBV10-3	CAIRKQGTGSDTQYF
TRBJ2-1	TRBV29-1	CSALGPYNEQFF
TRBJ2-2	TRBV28	CASSLSRGQGSGELFF
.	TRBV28	CASRLGTGPRYEQYF
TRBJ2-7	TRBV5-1	CASSLVTGYYEQYF
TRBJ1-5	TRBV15	CATSGRQGASNQPQHF
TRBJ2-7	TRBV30	CAWSVLGQGAYEQYF
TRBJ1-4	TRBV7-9	CASSLSGEKLFF
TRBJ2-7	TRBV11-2	CASSLDPVYEQYF
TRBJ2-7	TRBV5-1	CASSFGATFYEQYF
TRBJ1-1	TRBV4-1	CASSQGSTNTEAFF
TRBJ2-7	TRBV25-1	CASSEGRGWGGPYEQYF
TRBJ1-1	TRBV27	CASSPRHPQVTEAFF